This TCR beta chain appears in the sequencing data of a study of Ad26.COV2.S vaccination and SARS-CoV-2 variants. Repertoires were generated with immunoSEQ multiplex PCR, while TCRdb's copy carries only in-frame clones and drops some. The sample lists hundreds of thousands of clones; around nine tenths were seen once. Germline CDR1 is SNHLY and CDR2 is FYNNEI. The CDR3 is 12 residues long. V shed 9 bases and J 6 bases; nucleotides not matched to a gene: 7. Treatment indicated: around 19 received Ad26.COV2.S at low or high dose, single or two shots; five or six received placebo; per-sample allocation not given. Each sample was drawn 63 days after the first injection (of vaccine or placebo).

This chain joins TRBV2 and TRBJ2-7, with 8 bases lining up with TRBD1. The source was peripheral blood, collected in a trial of Ad26.COV2.S vaccine versus placebo. This sequence was found in a person aged 18-65 years who received the Ad26.COV2.S COVID-19 vaccine or a placebo. The CDR3 DNA is TGTGCCAGAGGACAGGGATATGGCGAGCAGTACTTC. Encoded protein: CARGQGYGEQYF.